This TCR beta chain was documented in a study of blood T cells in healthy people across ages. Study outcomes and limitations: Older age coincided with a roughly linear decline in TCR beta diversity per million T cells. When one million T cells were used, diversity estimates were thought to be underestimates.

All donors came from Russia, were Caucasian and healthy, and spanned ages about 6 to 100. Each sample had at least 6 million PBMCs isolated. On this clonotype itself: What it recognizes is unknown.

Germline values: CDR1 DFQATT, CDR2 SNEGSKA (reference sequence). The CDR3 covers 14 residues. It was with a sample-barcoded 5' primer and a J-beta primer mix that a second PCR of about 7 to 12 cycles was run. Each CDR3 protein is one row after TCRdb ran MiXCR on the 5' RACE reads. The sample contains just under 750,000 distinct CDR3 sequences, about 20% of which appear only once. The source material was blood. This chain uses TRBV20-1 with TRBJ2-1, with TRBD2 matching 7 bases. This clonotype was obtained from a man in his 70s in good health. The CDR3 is CCPLALSSYNEQFF. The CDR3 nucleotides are TGCTGTCCACTAGCGCTGAGCTCCTACAATGAGCAGTTCTTC.